The clone carrying this T cell receptor (beta chain) was counted at least ten times. MiXCR, run by TCRdb on the 5' RACE reads, gives a single entry per CDR3 protein. The table lists around 68,000 distinct CDR3 sequences, roughly 7% of them singletons. Germline values: CDR1 SNHLY, CDR2 FYNNEI. This CDR3 is built from 13 residues. Trimming removed 7 bases at V and 8 bases at J, with 17 bases between. This record comes from a study of T cells after yellow fever vaccination. Whole-study context: SMART-Seq v4 Ultra Low Input prepared the low-cell-number fractions.

This TCR was recovered from a man aged 18 to 29 who received the YFV17D yellow fever vaccine. The input for sequencing was CD8+ T cells sorted from PBMCs, taken 10 to 11 days after the first yellow fever vaccination. The V and J genes are TRBV2 and TRBJ1-1; D is unresolved. In DNA, the CDR3 is TGTGCCAGCAACTTTCGGGGAGCTGAGGAAGCTTTCTTT. Its translation is CASNFRGAEEAFF.